This T cell receptor beta chain is from a study of cytomegalovirus exposure and HLA in healthy donors. Study results and caveats: Some segments of the V type, notably TRBV6-2 and TRBV6-3, were excluded as indistinguishable. Within an earlier analysis, most TCR beta V segments proved productive either about 87% or about 30% of the time.

The PCR ran on 60 Vbeta and 13 Jbeta primers. Only in-frame clones appear in the TCRdb table, and some are missing; sequencing was by immunoSEQ multiplex PCR. The sample records under 150,000 clones, over 55% being singletons. Concerning this clone itself: Its antigen is currently unknown.

With V trimmed by 3 bases and J by 3 bases, 6 bases remained unmatched. The CDR3 length is 15 residues. In germline, CDR1 is MDHEN, CDR2 SYDVKM. This chain connects TRBV28 to TRBJ2-7; 9 bases line up with TRBD1. The receptor was derived from a man aged 40-49 years in good health and CMV-seronegative. Sequenced sample: PBMCs. The CDR3, as DNA: TGTGCCAGCAGTTTCCGGGACAGGGTACTCTACGAGCAGTACTTC. It is translated as CASSFRDRVLYEQYF.